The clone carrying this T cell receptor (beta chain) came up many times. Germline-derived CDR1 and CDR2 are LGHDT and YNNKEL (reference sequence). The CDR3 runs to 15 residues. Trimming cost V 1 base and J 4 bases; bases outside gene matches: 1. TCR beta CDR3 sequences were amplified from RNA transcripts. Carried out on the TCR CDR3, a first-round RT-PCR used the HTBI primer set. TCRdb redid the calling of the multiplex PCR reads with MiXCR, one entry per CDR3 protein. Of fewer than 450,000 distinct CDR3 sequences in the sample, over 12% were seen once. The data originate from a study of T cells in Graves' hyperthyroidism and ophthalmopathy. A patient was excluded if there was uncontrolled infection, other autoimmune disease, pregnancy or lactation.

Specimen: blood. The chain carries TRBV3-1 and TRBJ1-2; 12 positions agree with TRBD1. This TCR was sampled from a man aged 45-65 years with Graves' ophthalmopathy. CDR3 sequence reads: CASSQAGQGAYGYTF. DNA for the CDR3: TGTGCCAGCAGCCAAGCGGGACAGGGGGCCTATGGCTACACCTTC.